This T cell receptor (beta chain) is drawn from a study of blood T cell repertoires in COVID-19. Study-wide context: From the United States, Italy and Spain came samples of acute and convalescent COVID-19. Sources were T cells, B-cell-depleted T cells, or PBMCs; the material itself was cDNA or gDNA.

The germline gives CDR1 ENHRY, CDR2 SYGVKD. Trimming took 5 bases from V and 4 from J; bases not matched to a gene: 3. This CDR3 has 14 amino acids. Sequencing was performed with immunoSEQ multiplex PCR; in TCRdb, only in-frame clones are kept and a portion is missing. The sample lists 110,000 to 150,000 clones; around 80% were seen once. This TCR was sampled from a woman aged 55-69 years with acute or convalescent COVID-19. The chain is built from TRBV10-3 and TRBJ1-5; 9 positions agree with TRBD1. Sequenced: peripheral blood. The CDR3 nucleotides are TGTGCCATCAGTAGGACAGGGGATAATCAGCCCCAGCATTTT. Its translation is CAISRTGDNQPQHF.